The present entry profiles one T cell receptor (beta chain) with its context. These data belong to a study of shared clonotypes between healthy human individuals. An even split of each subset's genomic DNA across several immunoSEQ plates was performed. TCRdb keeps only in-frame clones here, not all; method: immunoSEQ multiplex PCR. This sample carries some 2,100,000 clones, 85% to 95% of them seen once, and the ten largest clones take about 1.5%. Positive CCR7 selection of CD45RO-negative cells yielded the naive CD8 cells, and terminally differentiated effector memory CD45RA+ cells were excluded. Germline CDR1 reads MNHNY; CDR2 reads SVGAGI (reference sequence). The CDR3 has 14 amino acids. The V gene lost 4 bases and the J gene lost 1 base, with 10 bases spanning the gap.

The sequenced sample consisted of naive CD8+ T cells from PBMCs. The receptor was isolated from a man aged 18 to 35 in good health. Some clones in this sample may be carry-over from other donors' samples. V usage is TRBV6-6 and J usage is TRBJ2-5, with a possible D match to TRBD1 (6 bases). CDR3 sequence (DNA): TGTGCCAGCAGTTTGGACAGAGCCCAAGAGACCCAGTACTTC. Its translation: CASSLDRAQETQYF.